This record covers a single T cell receptor (beta chain). This entry comes from a study of blood T cell repertoires in COVID-19. Sequencing used immunoSEQ multiplex PCR; TCRdb keeps in-frame clones, though not all of them. The sample has around 190,000 clones; 65% to 85% are singletons. This receptor was identified in a woman younger than 45 who had recovered from COVID-19. Sequencing input: PBMCs or T cells enriched from blood (not recorded which).

For the CDR3, the DNA is TGTGCCAGCAGTGCCTTCAGGGGGGATCAGCCCCAGCATTTT. As protein: CASSAFRGDQPQHF. The chain carries TRBV28 and TRBJ1-5, with 7 bases fitting TRBD1. CDR3 length: 14 amino acids. J lost 5 bases, V lost 5 bases, and 6 bases had no gene match. Germline CDR1 reads MDHEN; CDR2 reads SYDVKM.